The 30 T cell receptor beta chains given below trace back to one sample, sequenced in a study of human T cells and chemical hapten exposure. Library preparation tagged each individual cDNA molecule with a unique molecular identifier. MiXCR, run by TCRdb on the reads, gives a single entry per CDR3 protein. The table includes about 3,500 distinct CDR3 sequences, less than 50% detected once. Treatment reported: therapeutic diphenylcyclopropenone sensitization with weekly scalp DPC. The material sequenced was whole blood, taken before DPC sensitization or 2, 6, or about 24 weeks after (not recorded which). The receptors come from an adult with alopecia areata. Some clones in this sample may be carry-over from other donors' samples. This table probably holds off-target reads from a library built for another chain.

The J gene is TRBJ2-3, the V gene TRBV6-5, with D possibly being TRBD2 (6 bases). The CDR3 contains 15 residues. V gave up 5 bases and J gave up 2 bases, with 14 bases separating them. Germline assignment: CDR1 MNHEY and CDR2 SVGAGI. The CDR3, as DNA: TGTGCCAGCAGTCCCGGGACTGCCCACACAGATACGCAGTATTTT. Residues: CASSPGTAHTDTQYF.

This clonotype has a handful of counts. The CDR3 protein is CASKVTGSTDTQYF. In DNA form, the CDR3 reads TGTGCCAGCAAGGTGACAGGTAGCACAGATACGCAGTATTTT. The chain combines TRBV7-2 with TRBJ2-3, with D tentatively TRBD1 (6 bases). Trimming stripped 7 bases from V and 0 bases from J, with 11 bases between. Germline assignment: CDR1 SGHTA and CDR2 FQGNSA. The CDR3 runs to 14 residues.

V and J are TRBV12-3 or TRBV12-4 and TRBJ2-3, with D unresolved. This CDR3 is 14 amino acids long. V lost 7 bases, J lost 0 bases, and 11 bases lay in between. DNA of the CDR3: TGTGCCAGCACCCCGGGCCATAGCACAGATACGCAGTATTTT. It specifies CASTPGHSTDTQYF.

The gene calls are TRBV28 and TRBJ2-2, with D maybe TRBD2 (5 bases). Trimming took off 7 bases at V and 4 bases at J, with 16 bases between the two ends. This CDR3 has 15 amino acids. Germline values: CDR1 MDHEN, CDR2 SYDVKM. In DNA form, the CDR3 reads TGTGCCAGCACCCTCGTAGAGGGCTCCACCGGGGAGCTGTTTTTT. It codes for CASTLVEGSTGELFF.

This clonotype was seen more than once but under ten times. The V call is TRBV29-1, the J call TRBJ2-3, with TRBD1 matching over 10 bases. Germline CDR1 SQVTM, CDR2 ANQGSEA. The CDR3 has 14 residues. V dropped 5 bases and J dropped 2; count of bases not matched to a gene: 4. CDR3 amino acids: CSVTGTGVTDTQYF. For the CDR3, the DNA is TGCAGCGTTACCGGGACAGGGGTCACAGATACGCAGTATTTT.

The chain has TRBV5-5 and TRBJ2-3; no clear D gene. In germline, CDR1 is SGHKS, CDR2 YYEKEE (reference sequence). V was pared by 4 bases and J by 2 bases, with 8 bases between. The CDR3 has 13 amino acids. The CDR3 spells CASSPPNTDTQYF. The DNA of the CDR3 is TGTGCCAGCAGCCCCCCCAACACAGATACGCAGTATTTT. Full variable domain (rest looked up from reference TRBV5-5 and TRBJ2-3): DAGVTQSPTHLIKTRGQQVTLRCSPISGHKSVSWYQQVLGQGPQFIFQYYEKEERGRGNFPDRFSARQFPNYSSELNVNALLLGDSALYLCASSPPNTDTQYFGPGTRLTVL.

A note on this clonotype: An end of the junction differs from the germline gene, which may be a read error. Here the CDR3 reads CASSWDSDEQYF. Here the CDR3 DNA reads TGTGCCAGCAGTTGGGACTCCGACGAGCAGTACTTC. The V gene is TRBV2, the J gene TRBJ2-7; D is possibly TRBD2 (6 bases). This CDR3 has 12 amino acids. The germline V gene has CDR1 SNHLY and CDR2 FYNNEI.

In its sample, this clonotype was seen a few times. CDR3 nucleotide sequence: TGTGCCAGTAGTATATTGGGACAGGCCTATCAGCCCCAGCATTTT. Translating it yields CASSILGQAYQPQHF. The chain uses TRBV19 and TRBJ1-5; 8 nucleotides line up with TRBD1. J gave up 5 bases and V 2 bases, and 5 bases lay outside the gene matches. This CDR3 is 15 amino acids long. Per germline, CDR1 LNHDA and CDR2 SQIVND (reference sequence).

The V and J genes are TRBV7-3 and TRBJ2-3, with D perhaps matching TRBD2 (5 bases). The CDR3 has 14 amino acids. Germline CDR1 reads SGHTA; CDR2 reads FQGTGA. Trimming removed 1 base at V and 8 bases at J, with 13 bases between. The CDR3 here is CASSLSWSGGTQYF. The CDR3 DNA reads as TGTGCCAGCAGCTTAAGCTGGAGCGGCGGTACGCAGTATTTT.

This clonotype was seen a few times. The V call is TRBV28, the J call TRBJ2-7; 9 positions agree with TRBD2. V dropped 8 bases and J dropped 2; count of bases not matched to a gene: 7. Germline CDR1 reads MDHEN; CDR2 reads SYDVKM. The CDR3 spans 14 residues. The CDR3, as DNA: TGTGCCAGCTCGGGCGCGGGGGGGGCCTACGAGCAGTACTTC. As protein: CASSGAGGAYEQYF.

This clonotype was seen a few times. CDR3 bases: TGTGCCAGCAGCTTAGAGGGGAACACCGGGGAGCTGTTTTTT. Amino acids: CASSLEGNTGELFF. J is TRBJ2-2 and V is TRBV11-3; D uncertain. CDR1 and CDR2 (germline): SGHNT, YENEEA. The V and J ends lost 0 bases and 1 base respectively, with 3 bases between them. The CDR3 extends over 14 amino acids.

This chain joins TRBV3-1 and TRBJ2-7, with 8 bases lining up with TRBD1. Per the germline V gene, CDR1 is LGHDT and CDR2 is YNNKEL (reference sequence). V lost 4 bases to trimming and J lost 0 bases; unmatched junction nucleotides: 8. The CDR3 length is 16 residues. CDR3 protein: CASSLAGQAPSYEQYF. For the CDR3, the DNA is TGTGCCAGCAGCCTCGCGGGACAGGCTCCCTCCTACGAGCAGTACTTC.

The J gene is TRBJ2-2, the V gene TRBV29-1; D is uncertain. CDR3 length equals 13 residues. V lost 6 bases and J 1 base, leaving 9 bases between the germline ends. Looked up from germline, CDR1 is SQVTM and CDR2 is ANQGSEA. CDR3 nucleotide sequence: TGCAGCGTGGGTACGGTGAACACCGGGGAGCTGTTTTTT. Translated: CSVGTVNTGELFF.

The gene calls are TRBV6-2 or TRBV6-3 and TRBJ2-7, with D perhaps matching TRBD1 (5 bases). This CDR3 has 16 amino acids. CDR1 and CDR2 from the germline V gene are MNHEY and SVGEGT. With 0 bases removed from V and 0 bases from J, the gap between germline ends came to 12 bases. CDR3 nucleotides: TGTGCCAGCAGTTACTCCCGGACACTGAGCTCCTACGAGCAGTACTTC. Protein product: CASSYSRTLSSYEQYF.

The chain combines TRBV13 with TRBJ2-3; perhaps TRBD1 as D (6 bases). This CDR3 spans 14 amino acids. The V end was cut by 1 base, the J end by 4 bases, with 9 bases between. Germline V gene lookup returns CDR1 PRHDT and CDR2 FYEKMQ (reference sequence). This CDR3 is CASSLVRGADTQYF. The CDR3 region has the DNA TGTGCCAGCAGCTTAGTCAGGGGTGCAGATACGCAGTATTTT. Drawing the rest from reference TRBV13 and TRBJ2-3, the complete variable domain is AAGVIQSPRHLIKEKRETATLKCYPIPRHDTVYWYQQGPGQDPQFLISFYEKMQSDKGSIPDRFSAQQFSDYHSELNMSSLELGDSALYFCASSLVRGADTQYFGPGTRLTVL.

The CDR3 nucleotides are TGTGCCAGCAGCTACGGACAGGGGCGCTACGAGCAGTACTTC. Amino acids: CASSYGQGRYEQYF. The chain recombines TRBV5-6 with TRBJ2-7; 9 bases line up with TRBD1. The V gene end was trimmed by 3 bases and the J gene end by 3 bases; junction bases not matched to a gene: 4. The CDR3 loop spans 14 amino acids. The germline gives CDR1 SGHDT, CDR2 YYEEEE.

V is TRBV6-2 or TRBV6-3 and J is TRBJ2-7; 7 bases line up with TRBD1. Per germline, CDR1 MNHEY and CDR2 SVGEGT. After removal of 10 bases from V and 3 bases from J, the junction contained 9 bases not matched to a gene. The CDR3 has 13 residues. CDR3 bases: TGTGCCACCCAACCGGGACAGATCTACGAGCAGTACTTC. Its protein is CATQPGQIYEQYF.

This chain connects TRBV7-9 to TRBJ2-7, with D possibly being TRBD1 (6 bases). The CDR3 runs 16 residues. Trimming removed 5 bases from V and 3 bases from J, with 20 bases in between. Looked up from germline, CDR1 is SEHNR and CDR2 is FQNEAQ (reference sequence). CDR3 DNA sequence: TGTGCCAGCAGCGACGGAACGTACAGGGCCCACTACGAGCAGTACTTC. Translated, it gives CASSDGTYRAHYEQYF.

This clonotype is labeled as hyperexpanded. V usage is TRBV28 and J usage is TRBJ1-1, with D hard to call. V was clipped by 3 bases and J by 3 bases, with 8 bases between them. Germline-derived CDR1 and CDR2 are MDHEN and SYDVKM. The CDR3 covers 13 residues. The CDR3 reads CASSLSSDTEAFF. The CDR3 DNA reads as TGTGCCAGCAGTTTGAGTTCGGACACTGAAGCTTTCTTT.

This clonotype was seen only a few times. The V gene is TRBV5-1, the J gene TRBJ2-1; D is perhaps TRBD1 or TRBD2 (7 bases each). The V and J ends lost 4 bases and 8 bases respectively, with 19 bases between them. This CDR3 contains 15 residues. Germline assignment: CDR1 SGHRS and CDR2 YFSETQ. CDR3 nucleotide sequence: TGCGCCAGCAGCACCGGACTAGAAGGGGGCCATGAGCAGTTCTTC. Protein product: CASSTGLEGGHEQFF.

This clonotype appeared a few times. The rearrangement joins TRBV7-9 to TRBJ2-3, with D possibly matching TRBD2 (5 bases). V was clipped by 1 base and J by 4 bases, with 15 bases between them. Germline CDR1 is SEHNR and CDR2 is FQNEAQ (reference sequence). The CDR3 has 16 residues. The CDR3 coding sequence is TGTGCCAGCAGCTTAGTCATGGGAAAGCGGCCAGATACGCAGTATTTT. Translation gives CASSLVMGKRPDTQYF.

V gene TRBV11-1 combines with J gene TRBJ2-1, with unresolved D. V was pared by 1 base and J by 3 bases, with 10 bases between. Germline CDR1 reads SGHAT; CDR2 reads FQDESV (reference sequence). The CDR3 extends over 15 amino acids. The DNA for the CDR3 is TGTGCCAGCAGCTTAGGGTATGGAAACTACAATGAGCAGTTCTTC. This encodes CASSLGYGNYNEQFF.

This clonotype came up a few times. V gene TRBV20-1 combines with J gene TRBJ2-7; 10 bases align to TRBD1. Losses at the gene ends were 3 bases for V and 5 bases for J; bases not matched to a gene: 7. Looked up from germline, CDR1 is DFQATT and CDR2 is SNEGSKA (reference sequence). This CDR3 contains 14 residues. CDR3 protein: CSASTGQGPDEQYF. The CDR3 DNA sequence: TGCAGTGCTAGTACGGGACAGGGGCCCGACGAGCAGTACTTC.

Only a few counts were recorded for this clonotype. V is TRBV29-1 and J is TRBJ2-2, with D perhaps given as TRBD1 or TRBD2 (6 bases each). Germline V gene data show CDR1 as SQVTM and CDR2 as ANQGSEA. Trimming removed 5 bases from V and 7 bases from J, with 11 bases in between. The CDR3 consists of 12 residues. CDR3 sequence (DNA): TGCAGCGTTTCCGGGGGCATCGGGGAGCTGTTTTTT. This codes for CSVSGGIGELFF.

The chain is built from TRBV7-3 and TRBJ2-2; D not resolved. Germline V gives CDR1 SGHTA, CDR2 FQGTGA. This CDR3 is 14 amino acids long. Deletions cut 4 bases from V and 5 bases from J, with 11 bases between. CDR3 DNA: TGTGCCAGCAGCTCCAATCACGGGACCGGGGAGCTGTTTTTT. It encodes CASSSNHGTGELFF.

The rearrangement joins TRBV6-6 to TRBJ2-7; no clear D. The CDR3 totals 11 residues. CDR1 is MNHNY, CDR2 SVGAGI, per germline (reference sequence). Trimming cost V 6 bases and J 0 bases, with 3 bases left between them. The CDR3 bases are TGTGCCAGCAGCCGCTCCTACGAGCAGTACTTC. This codes for CASSRSYEQYF.

This clonotype was observed a few times. The rearrangement joins TRBV12-3 or TRBV12-4 to TRBJ2-1, with TRBD2 identical over 12 bases. The CDR3 spans 16 residues. Trimming took 8 bases from V and 7 from J; bases not matched to a gene: 12. The CDR3: CASGSSGGADGNEQFF. The CDR3 nucleotides are TGTGCCAGCGGATCTAGCGGGGGGGCCGATGGGAATGAGCAGTTCTTC.

This clonotype was seen only a few times. The chain has TRBV5-1 and TRBJ2-3, with D unresolved. The CDR3 spans 12 residues. CDR1 is SGHRS and CDR2 is YFSETQ in the germline V gene. The V gene lost 4 bases and the J gene lost 1 base, with 4 bases spanning the gap. DNA of the CDR3: TGCGCCAGCAGCCCGGGCACAGATACGCAGTATTTT. Amino acids: CASSPGTDTQYF.

This rearrangement joins TRBV9 to TRBJ2-3, with TRBD1 as a possible D gene (6 bases). Trimming shortened V by 2 bases and J by 8 bases, and 15 bases separated the two germline ends. The CDR3 contains 14 residues. Germline V lookup: CDR1 SGDLS, CDR2 YYNGEE. CDR3 sequence (DNA): TGTGCCAGCAGCGTGACCGGACAGTACGCTACGCAGTATTTT. It yields the protein CASSVTGQYATQYF.

In DNA form, the CDR3 reads TGCGCCAGCAGTGAGTCGGCCTACGAGCAGTACTTC. It translates to CASSESAYEQYF. The chain links TRBV10-2 to TRBJ2-7; D not certain. The CDR3 contains 12 residues. Germline CDR1 and CDR2: WSHSY and SAAADI. Trimming removed 0 bases from V and 2 bases from J, with 2 bases in between.